The source of this T cell receptor (beta chain) is a study of monozygotic twins with inflammatory bowel disease. Study results and limitations: There was no way to distinguish the different T cell subtypes.

One entry per CDR3 protein, without DNA, is what TCRdb gives after re-calling the 5' RACE reads. The sample table includes 330,000 or so distinct CDR3 sequences. Turning to this clonotype: The antigen is unknown.

The clonotype comes from a human donor with ulcerative colitis or Crohn's disease, or a healthy co-twin of an affected twin (not recorded which). Sequencing was carried out using blood.

CDR3 amino acids: CSVRTSGSHEQYF. This chain links TRBV29-1 with TRBJ2-7; the D call of TRBD2 rests on TCRdb alone, since no DNA is present to check it. From germline, CDR1 is SQVTM and CDR2 ANQGSEA. The CDR3 length is 13 residues.